The 32 T cell receptor beta chains below come from one sample, sequenced in a study of OX40 agonist ivuxolimab in advanced cancers. Clones were read by immunoSEQ multiplex PCR, and TCRdb kept only the in-frame ones, dropping some. The sample yields approximately 40,000 clones, roughly 88% seen once. The specimen comprised CD4+ or CD8+ T cells sorted from blood, sampled in a trial of the OX40 agonist ivuxolimab. The receptors here all came from an adult with an advanced solid tumor such as melanoma, head and neck, liver or kidney cancer.

This clone showed up just a few times. V is TRBV7-9 and J is TRBJ1-2; no definite D call. The V and J ends lost 1 base and 7 bases respectively, with 10 bases between them. Germline V gives CDR1 SEHNR, CDR2 FQNEAQ (reference sequence). The CDR3 is made up of 13 amino acids. The CDR3 DNA reads TGTGCCAGCAGCTTAGGGGAATCGAGTGGCTACACCTTC. It is translated as CASSLGESSGYTF. The full variable domain, its missing parts supplied by reference TRBV7-9 and TRBJ1-2, is DTGVSQNPRHKITKRGQNVTFRCDPISEHNRLYWYRQTLGQGPEFLTYFQNEAQLEKSRLLSDRFSAERPKGSFSTLEIQRTEQGDSAMYLCASSLGESSGYTFGSGTRLTVV.

This chain connects TRBV9 to TRBJ2-3, with D perhaps TRBD2 (6 bases). This CDR3 is 15 amino acids long. V was shortened by 3 bases and J by 2 bases, with 13 bases between the two germline ends. From germline, CDR1 is SGDLS and CDR2 YYNGEE. The CDR3 DNA is TGTGCCAGCAGCGCCGGGAGTTCCAACACAGATACGCAGTATTTT. This codes for CASSAGSSNTDTQYF. Using reference TRBV9 and TRBJ2-3 for the parts outside the CDR3, the full variable domain is DSGVTQTPKHLITATGQRVTLRCSPRSGDLSVYWYQQSLDQGLQFLIQYYNGEERAKGNILERFSAQQFPDLHSELNLSSLELGDSALYFCASSAGSSNTDTQYFGPGTRLTVL.

The V gene is TRBV11-2, the J gene TRBJ2-7; D possibly corresponds to TRBD2 (6 bases). Trimming took off 3 bases at V and 1 base at J, with 13 bases between the two ends. CDR1 and CDR2 (germline): SGHAT, FQNNGV. The CDR3 spans 15 residues. CDR3 coding DNA: TGTGCCAGCAGCTTCGGTCCGGGACTGTCCTACGAGCAGTACTTC. Amino acids: CASSFGPGLSYEQYF. Together with reference TRBV11-2 and TRBJ2-7, the CDR3 gives the full variable domain: EAGVAQSPRYKIIEKRQSVAFWCNPISGHATLYWYQQILGQGPKLLIQFQNNGVVDDSQLPKDRFSAERLKGVDSTLKIQPAKLEDSAVYLCASSFGPGLSYEQYFGPGTRLTVT.

The chain links TRBV5-4 to TRBJ1-3, with D perhaps matching TRBD1 (6 bases). The CDR3 runs 16 residues. Germline V gene sequence: CDR1 SGHNT, CDR2 YYREEE (reference sequence). V was clipped by 5 bases and J by 0 bases, with 15 bases between them. The CDR3 region has the DNA TGTGCCAGCAGGCCGGGGGGCCCTTACTCTGGAAACACCATATATTTT. Protein: CASRPGGPYSGNTIYF.

This chain connects TRBV9 to TRBJ2-2; D may match TRBD1 or TRBD2 (5 bases each). Germline-derived CDR1 and CDR2 are SGDLS and YYNGEE. V lost 2 bases, J lost 6 bases, and 20 bases lay in between. The CDR3 extends over 17 amino acids. DNA of the CDR3: TGTGCCAGCAGCGTCAGCTCCGGGACGGGCCGGGCCGGGGAGCTGTTTTTT. Amino acids: CASSVSSGTGRAGELFF.

J is TRBJ2-1 and V is TRBV10-2; 13 nucleotides match TRBD2. This CDR3 contains 15 residues. Trimming took 6 bases from V and 4 from J; bases not matched to a gene: 3. The germline V gene encodes CDR1 WSHSY and CDR2 SAAADI. The CDR3 nucleotides are TGCGCCAGCAGGGGACTAGCGGGACATTACAATGAGCAGTTCTTC. It is translated as CASRGLAGHYNEQFF.

V is TRBV7-9 and J is TRBJ1-1; D gene uncertain. Germline V gene data show CDR1 as SEHNR and CDR2 as FQNEAQ (reference sequence). The CDR3 sequence is 15 residues long. V lost 5 bases, J lost 0 bases, and 13 bases lay in between. CDR3 DNA: TGTGCCAGCAGCCCCGTGAACAGCCTGAACACTGAAGCTTTCTTT. It encodes CASSPVNSLNTEAFF.

The gene calls are TRBV7-9 and TRBJ2-5, with 10 bases identical to TRBD1. Germline V gene data show CDR1 as SEHNR and CDR2 as FQNEAQ (reference sequence). The V gene end was trimmed by 5 bases and the J gene end by 5 bases; junction bases not matched to a gene: 14. This CDR3 region has 17 residues. Here the CDR3 DNA reads TGTGCCAGCAGCCGAGCAGTCGACAGGGGGCGTGGGGAGACCCAGTACTTC. Its protein is CASSRAVDRGRGETQYF.

The V and J genes are TRBV7-6 and TRBJ1-6; D gene ambiguous. Trimming stripped 4 bases from V and 0 bases from J, with 28 bases between. The CDR3 has 22 amino acids. CDR1 and CDR2 (germline): SGHVS, FNYEAQ. CDR3 sequence: CASSSGADWTEGTSSYNSPLHF. CDR3 coding DNA: TGTGCCAGCAGCTCAGGAGCAGATTGGACTGAGGGAACCAGCTCCTATAATTCACCCCTCCACTTT.

Here the CDR3 DNA reads TGTGCCAGCAGCTATATATCGACAGGGGCTAACTATGGCTACACCTTC. The encoded protein is CASSYISTGANYGYTF. V is TRBV13 and J is TRBJ1-2; 8 nucleotides line up with TRBD1. The V gene's germline CDR1 is PRHDT and CDR2 FYEKMQ (reference sequence). The junction had 7 bases not matched to a gene; V was cut back by 4 bases and J by 0 bases. The CDR3 extends over 16 amino acids.

The rearrangement links TRBV19 to TRBJ1-3, with a tentative D call TRBD1 (5 bases). This CDR3 comprises 14 residues. V lost 4 bases, J lost 6 bases, and 13 bases lay in between. Germline CDR1 is LNHDA and CDR2 is SQIVND (reference sequence). The CDR3 nucleotides are TGTGCCAGTAGTACGCCGGGACGCGAAAACACCATATATTTT. Translating gives CASSTPGRENTIYF.

This clone was observed a single time. V and J are TRBV5-1 and TRBJ2-7, with TRBD1 matching over 7 bases. V dropped 0 bases and J dropped 3; count of bases not matched to a gene: 3. This CDR3 is 14 amino acids long. Germline CDR1 SGHRS, CDR2 YFSETQ. The CDR3 coding sequence is TGCGCCAGCAGCTTGGACAGGGGTAACTACGAGCAGTACTTC. It encodes CASSLDRGNYEQYF.

The table lists this clone with a few counts. This chain connects TRBV4-1 to TRBJ2-7; 8 bases line up with TRBD2. Losses at the gene ends were 1 base for V and 0 bases for J; bases not matched to a gene: 8. Per the germline V gene, CDR1 is MGHRA and CDR2 is YSYEKL. The CDR3 totals 17 residues. The DNA for the CDR3 is TGCGCCAGCAGCCAAGCGGCACTAGCGGTAAACTCCTACGAGCAGTACTTC. This gives the protein CASSQAALAVNSYEQYF.

This chain uses TRBV6-1 with TRBJ2-7; no clear D gene. V lost 4 bases and J 1 base, leaving 8 bases between the germline ends. The germline V gene encodes CDR1 MNHNS and CDR2 SASEGT. The CDR3 is 13 residues long. The CDR3 loop is CASSATESYEQYF. CDR3 coding DNA: TGTGCCAGCAGTGCCACAGAGTCCTACGAGCAGTACTTC.

The CDR3 DNA reads TGTGCCAGCAGCATCACTAGCGGGAGGGCCAGGAATGAGCAGTTCTTC. This encodes CASSITSGRARNEQFF. This chain links TRBV7-9 with TRBJ2-1; 13 bases fit TRBD2. The length of the CDR3 is 16 residues. CDR1 SEHNR and CDR2 FQNEAQ come from the germline V gene (reference sequence). V was clipped by 5 bases and J by 7 bases; unmatched bases: 8.

This clone was observed once. The chain carries TRBV4-2 and TRBJ2-5, with 11 bases fitting TRBD2. The end of the DNA is better explained by TRBJ2-7, so the J call may be wrong. Germline CDR1 and CDR2: LGHNA and YNFKEQ. This CDR3 is 14 amino acids long. CDR3 in amino acids: CASSLGTSGYEQYF. As DNA, the CDR3 is TGTGCCAGCAGCCTAGGGACTAGCGGCTACGAGCAGTACTTC.

V is TRBV10-1 and J is TRBJ1-1; 7 nucleotides agree with TRBD1. CDR3 length: 13 amino acids. V shed 6 bases and J 4 bases; nucleotides not matched to a gene: 5. Germline V gives CDR1 WNHNN, CDR2 SYGVQD (reference sequence). The CDR3: CASRQGLVTEAFF. CDR3 nucleotide sequence: TGCGCCAGCAGACAGGGGCTCGTCACTGAAGCTTTCTTT.

The rearrangement links TRBV7-9 to TRBJ1-5; D gene uncertain. The V gene lost 0 bases and the J gene lost 3 bases, with 3 bases spanning the gap. From germline, CDR1 is SEHNR and CDR2 FQNEAQ (reference sequence). This CDR3 is built from 13 residues. CDR3 region: CASSLADNQPQHF. The CDR3 DNA sequence: TGTGCCAGCAGCTTAGCGGACAATCAGCCCCAGCATTTT.

This clone was detected only once. The chain carries TRBV11-2 and TRBJ1-2; maybe TRBD1 (6 bases). V lost 5 bases to trimming and J lost 8 bases, with 21 bases between them. From germline, CDR1 is SGHAT and CDR2 FQNNGV. The CDR3 contains 15 residues. The CDR3, as DNA: TGTGCCAGCAGCCAGACCGCTGGGGGGCGCCTGGGCTACACCTTC. It codes for CASSQTAGGRLGYTF.

The chain has TRBV7-6 and TRBJ2-7, with 8 bases lining up with TRBD1. In germline, CDR1 is SGHVS, CDR2 FNYEAQ. J was trimmed by 6 bases and V by 5 bases; bases with no gene match: 12. The CDR3 is 15 amino acids. For the CDR3, the DNA is TGTGCCAGCAGCCACCGGACAGGGACCTCGACCGAGCAGTACTTC. Translated, it gives CASSHRTGTSTEQYF.

V usage is TRBV6-6 and J usage is TRBJ1-1, with D unclear. Trimming stripped 0 bases from V and 6 bases from J, with 5 bases between. There are 12 residues in the CDR3. The germline gives CDR1 MNHNY, CDR2 SVGAGI (reference sequence). CDR3 in amino acids: CASSYSSAEAFF. CDR3 DNA: TGTGCCAGCAGTTACTCGAGCGCTGAAGCTTTCTTT.

The chain couples TRBV7-9 to TRBJ2-2, with 9 bases that match TRBD1. CDR1 SEHNR and CDR2 FQNEAQ come from the germline V gene (reference sequence). The CDR3 totals 16 residues. V shed 7 bases, J shed 6 bases, and the junction held 12 bases outside the gene matches. Here the CDR3 reads CASTNLPGQGSGELFF. The CDR3 coding sequence is TGTGCCAGCACCAACCTCCCGGGACAGGGTTCCGGGGAGCTGTTTTTT. The variable domain in full, completed from reference TRBV7-9 and TRBJ2-2, reads DTGVSQNPRHKITKRGQNVTFRCDPISEHNRLYWYRQTLGQGPEFLTYFQNEAQLEKSRLLSDRFSAERPKGSFSTLEIQRTEQGDSAMYLCASTNLPGQGSGELFFGEGSRLTVL.

The chain joins TRBV27 to TRBJ2-7; D uncertain. From germline, CDR1 is MNHEY and CDR2 SMNVEV (reference sequence). The V gene lost 2 bases and the J gene lost 4 bases, with 18 bases spanning the gap. CDR3 length: 16 amino acids. The CDR3 is CASSLRATSGPYEQYF. The CDR3 DNA follows: TGTGCCAGCAGTTTAAGGGCTACAAGTGGGCCTTACGAGCAGTACTTC.

The chain recombines TRBV6-6 with TRBJ1-4; tentatively, D is TRBD1 (5 bases). Germline CDR1 reads MNHNY; CDR2 reads SVGAGI (reference sequence). V lost 5 bases, J lost 6 bases, and 13 bases lay in between. This CDR3 region has 14 residues. In nucleotides, the CDR3 is TGTGCCAGCAGTCCAGGGCAGTTAGATGAAAAACTGTTTTTT. Translating it yields CASSPGQLDEKLFF.

J is TRBJ2-6 and V is TRBV30, with TRBD1 matching 7 bases. The germline V gene has CDR1 GTSNPN and CDR2 SVGIG (reference sequence). V dropped 5 bases and J dropped 4; count of bases not matched to a gene: 5. This CDR3 region has 14 residues. This CDR3 reads CAWATGVGANVLTF. As DNA, the CDR3 is TGTGCCTGGGCTACAGGGGTCGGGGCCAACGTCCTGACTTTC.

This chain links TRBV7-9 with TRBJ1-1; D uncertain. The CDR3 is 14 residues long. CDR1 and CDR2 from the germline V gene are SEHNR and FQNEAQ (reference sequence). Trimming shortened V by 7 bases and J by 6 bases, and 18 bases separated the two germline ends. The CDR3 reads CASIEVLPGAEAFF. The CDR3 DNA follows: TGTGCCAGCATCGAAGTCCTCCCTGGGGCTGAAGCTTTCTTT.

This clone was recorded only once. The J gene is TRBJ2-2, the V gene TRBV7-9; no firm D call. Germline CDR1 is SEHNR and CDR2 is FQNEAQ (reference sequence). The CDR3 sequence is 13 residues long. Trimming took off 5 bases at V and 4 bases at J, with 8 bases between the two ends. CDR3 in amino acids: CASSPHPTGELFF. CDR3 nucleotide sequence: TGTGCCAGCAGCCCCCATCCCACCGGGGAGCTGTTTTTT.

In its sample, this clone was seen once. The V call is TRBV13, the J call TRBJ2-6, with TRBD1 as a possible D gene (5 bases). The V and J ends lost 5 bases and 0 bases respectively, with 8 bases between them. Germline V gene lookup returns CDR1 PRHDT and CDR2 FYEKMQ (reference sequence). This CDR3 has 15 amino acids. The CDR3 loop reads CASSPDSSGANVLTF. The CDR3 DNA is TGTGCCAGCAGCCCCGACAGCTCTGGGGCCAACGTCCTGACTTTC. Full variable domain (remainder filled in from reference TRBV13 and TRBJ2-6): AAGVIQSPRHLIKEKRETATLKCYPIPRHDTVYWYQQGPGQDPQFLISFYEKMQSDKGSIPDRFSAQQFSDYHSELNMSSLELGDSALYFCASSPDSSGANVLTFGAGSRLTVL.

The chain joins TRBV15 to TRBJ1-1; D is unresolved. Germline CDR1 is LNHNV and CDR2 is YYDKDF (reference sequence). CDR3 length equals 15 residues. Trimming pared 2 bases from V and 3 bases from J, leaving 13 bases between. CDR3 amino acids: CATSRPKAQDTEAFF. The DNA for the CDR3 is TGTGCCACCAGCAGACCCAAGGCCCAAGACACTGAAGCTTTCTTT. Looking up the rest from reference TRBV15 and TRBJ1-1 gives the full variable domain: DAMVIQNPRYQVTQFGKPVTLSCSQTLNHNVMYWYQQKSSQAPKLLFHYYDKDFNNEADTPDNFQSRRPNTSFCFLDIRSPGLGDTAMYLCATSRPKAQDTEAFFGQGTRLTVV.

This rearrangement joins TRBV7-2 to TRBJ2-1; 9 nucleotides line up with TRBD2. This CDR3 has 14 residues. Unmatched junction bases numbered 2, after V lost 1 base and J lost 7 bases. CDR1 is SGHTA and CDR2 is FQGNSA in the germline V gene. The CDR3 is CASSLGTSVNEQFF. CDR3 in DNA: TGTGCCAGCAGCTTAGGGACTAGCGTTAATGAGCAGTTCTTC.

The V gene is TRBV5-1, the J gene TRBJ1-1, with D tentatively TRBD1 (5 bases). CDR1 and CDR2 from the germline V gene are SGHRS and YFSETQ. The CDR3 totals 15 residues. V was cut by 0 bases and J by 0 bases, with 9 bases left in between. The CDR3 DNA reads TGCGCCAGCAGCTTGGATGTGACAGTGAACACTGAAGCTTTCTTT. Translated, it gives CASSLDVTVNTEAFF. The full variable domain, rest sourced from reference TRBV5-1 and TRBJ1-1, is KAGVTQTPRYLIKTRGQQVTLSCSPISGHRSVSWYQQTPGQGLQFLFEYFSETQRNKGNFPGRFSGRQFSNSRSEMNVSTLELGDSALYLCASSLDVTVNTEAFFGQGTRLTVV.

The chain uses TRBV28 and TRBJ2-5; D possibly matches TRBD1 or TRBD2 (5 bases each). The germline V gene encodes CDR1 MDHEN and CDR2 SYDVKM. Trimming left V 3 bases short and J 2 bases short, with 10 bases between. The CDR3 is 14 amino acids. The CDR3 coding sequence is TGTGCCAGCAGTTTGGGGACGGCTCAAGAGACCCAGTACTTC. This encodes CASSLGTAQETQYF.